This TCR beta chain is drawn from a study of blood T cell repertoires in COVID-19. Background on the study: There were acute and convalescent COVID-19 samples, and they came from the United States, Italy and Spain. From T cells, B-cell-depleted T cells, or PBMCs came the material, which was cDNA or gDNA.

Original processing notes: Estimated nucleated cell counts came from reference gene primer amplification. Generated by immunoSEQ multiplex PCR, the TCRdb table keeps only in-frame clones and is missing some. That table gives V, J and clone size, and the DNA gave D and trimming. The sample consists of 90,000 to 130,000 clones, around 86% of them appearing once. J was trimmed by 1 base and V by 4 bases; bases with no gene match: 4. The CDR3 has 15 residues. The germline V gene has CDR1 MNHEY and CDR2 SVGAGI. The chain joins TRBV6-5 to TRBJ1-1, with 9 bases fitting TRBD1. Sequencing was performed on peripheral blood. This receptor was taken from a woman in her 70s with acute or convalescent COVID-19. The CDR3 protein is CASSWGDRENTEAFF. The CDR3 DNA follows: TGTGCCAGCAGTTGGGGGGACAGGGAGAACACTGAAGCTTTCTTT.